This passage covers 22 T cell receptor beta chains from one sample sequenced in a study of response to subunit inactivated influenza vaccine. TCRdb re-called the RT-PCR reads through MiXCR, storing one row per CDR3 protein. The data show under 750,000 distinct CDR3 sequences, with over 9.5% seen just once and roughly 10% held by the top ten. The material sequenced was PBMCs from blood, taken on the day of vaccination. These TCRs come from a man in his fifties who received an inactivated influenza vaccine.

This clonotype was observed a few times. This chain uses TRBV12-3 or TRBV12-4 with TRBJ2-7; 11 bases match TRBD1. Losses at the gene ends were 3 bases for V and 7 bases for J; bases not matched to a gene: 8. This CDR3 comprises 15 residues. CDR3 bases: TGTGCCAGCAGTTTCACAGGACAGGGGGCGGGAGAGCAGTACTTC. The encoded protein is CASSFTGQGAGEQYF.

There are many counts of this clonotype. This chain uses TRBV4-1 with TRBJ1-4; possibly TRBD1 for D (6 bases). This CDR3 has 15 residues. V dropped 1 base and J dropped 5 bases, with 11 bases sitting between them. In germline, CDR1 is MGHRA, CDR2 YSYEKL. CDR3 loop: CASSQGQGSNEKLFF. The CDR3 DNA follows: TGCGCCAGCAGCCAAGGGCAGGGGTCGAATGAAAAACTGTTTTTT.

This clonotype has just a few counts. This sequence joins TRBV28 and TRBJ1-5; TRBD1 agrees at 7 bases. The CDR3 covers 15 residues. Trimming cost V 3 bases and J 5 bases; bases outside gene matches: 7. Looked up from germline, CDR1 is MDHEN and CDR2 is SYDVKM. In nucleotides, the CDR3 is TGTGCCAGCAGTTTTCCCGACAGGGTTTATCAGCCCCAGCATTTT. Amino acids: CASSFPDRVYQPQHF.

The CDR3 protein is CASSLGVAGVRETQYF. The CDR3 DNA reads TGCGCCAGCAGCTTGGGAGTAGCGGGAGTGCGGGAGACCCAGTACTTC. The rearrangement uses TRBV5-1 and TRBJ2-5, with 9 nucleotides matching TRBD2. The CDR3 runs 16 residues. Trimming removed 0 bases from V and 5 bases from J; junction bases left unmatched: 8. Germline loops: CDR1 SGHRS, CDR2 YFSETQ.

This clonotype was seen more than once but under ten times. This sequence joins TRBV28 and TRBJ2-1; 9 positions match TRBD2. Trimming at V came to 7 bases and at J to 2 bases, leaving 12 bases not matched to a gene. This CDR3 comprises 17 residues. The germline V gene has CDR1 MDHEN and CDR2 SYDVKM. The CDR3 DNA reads TGTGCCAGCACCTCCGGAGGCAGCGGGGGGACCTACAATGAGCAGTTCTTC. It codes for CASTSGGSGGTYNEQFF.

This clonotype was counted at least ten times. CDR3 sequence: CASSFDREQQFF. CDR3 sequence (DNA): TGCGCCAGCAGCTTCGACAGGGAACAGCAGTTCTTC. The chain has TRBV5-1 and TRBJ2-1; 7 nucleotides match TRBD1. Germline V gene data show CDR1 as SGHRS and CDR2 as YFSETQ. The V gene end was trimmed by 2 bases and the J gene end by 11 bases; junction bases not matched to a gene: 4. The CDR3 is made up of 12 amino acids.

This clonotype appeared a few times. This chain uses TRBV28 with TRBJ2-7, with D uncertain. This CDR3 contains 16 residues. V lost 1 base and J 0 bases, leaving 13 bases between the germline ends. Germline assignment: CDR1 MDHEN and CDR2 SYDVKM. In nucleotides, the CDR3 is TGTGCCAGCAGTTTATTCGGGCAGGCCAGCTCCTACGAGCAGTACTTC. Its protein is CASSLFGQASSYEQYF. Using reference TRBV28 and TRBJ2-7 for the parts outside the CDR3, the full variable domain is DVKVTQSSRYLVKRTGEKVFLECVQDMDHENMFWYRQDPGLGLRLIYFSYDVKMKEKGDIPEGYSVSREKKERFSLILESASTNQTSMYLCASSLFGQASSYEQYFGPGTRLTVT.

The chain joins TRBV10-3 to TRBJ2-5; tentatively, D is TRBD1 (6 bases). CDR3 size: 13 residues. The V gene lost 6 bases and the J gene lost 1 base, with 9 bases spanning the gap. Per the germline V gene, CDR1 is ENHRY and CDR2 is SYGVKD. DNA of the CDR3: TGTGCCATCAGGTCGACAGGCCAAGAGACCCAGTACTTC. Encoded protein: CAIRSTGQETQYF.

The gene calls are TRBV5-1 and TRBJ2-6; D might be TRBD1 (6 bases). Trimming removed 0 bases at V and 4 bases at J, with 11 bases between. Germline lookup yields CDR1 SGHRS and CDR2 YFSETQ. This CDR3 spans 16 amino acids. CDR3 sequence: CASSLGSGAGANVLTF. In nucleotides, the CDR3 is TGCGCCAGCAGCTTGGGGTCAGGGGCAGGGGCCAACGTCCTGACTTTC.

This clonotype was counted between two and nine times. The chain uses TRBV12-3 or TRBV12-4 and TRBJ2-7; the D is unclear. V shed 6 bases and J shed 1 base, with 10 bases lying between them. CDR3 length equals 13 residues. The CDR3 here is CASRPTASYEQYF. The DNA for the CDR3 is TGTGCCAGCAGGCCCACAGCTTCCTACGAGCAGTACTTC.

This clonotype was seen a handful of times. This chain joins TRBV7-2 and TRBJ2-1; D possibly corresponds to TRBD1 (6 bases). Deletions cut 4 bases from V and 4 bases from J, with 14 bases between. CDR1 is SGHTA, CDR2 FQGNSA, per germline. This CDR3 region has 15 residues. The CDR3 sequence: CASSSTGMVYNEQFF. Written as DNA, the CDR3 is TGTGCCAGCAGCTCCACAGGGATGGTATACAATGAGCAGTTCTTC.

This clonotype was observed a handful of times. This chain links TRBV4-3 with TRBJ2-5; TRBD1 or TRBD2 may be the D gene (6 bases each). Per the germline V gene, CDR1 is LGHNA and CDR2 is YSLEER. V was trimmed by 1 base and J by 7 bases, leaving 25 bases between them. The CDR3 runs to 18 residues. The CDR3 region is CASSQVGSTGTQKGTQYF. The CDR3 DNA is TGCGCCAGCAGCCAAGTTGGCTCCACAGGGACTCAAAAAGGGACCCAGTACTTC.

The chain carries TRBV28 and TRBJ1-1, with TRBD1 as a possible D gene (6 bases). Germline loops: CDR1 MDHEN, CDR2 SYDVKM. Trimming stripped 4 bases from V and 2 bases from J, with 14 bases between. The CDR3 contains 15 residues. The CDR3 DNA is TGTGCCAGCAGTTCCCCACAGGGATTTAACACTGAAGCTTTCTTT. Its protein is CASSSPQGFNTEAFF.

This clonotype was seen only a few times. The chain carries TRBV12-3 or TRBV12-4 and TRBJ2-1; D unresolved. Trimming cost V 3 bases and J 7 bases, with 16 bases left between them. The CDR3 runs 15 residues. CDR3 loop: CASSFPSRSGNEQFF. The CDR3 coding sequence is TGTGCCAGCAGTTTCCCCAGTAGATCCGGAAATGAGCAGTTCTTC.

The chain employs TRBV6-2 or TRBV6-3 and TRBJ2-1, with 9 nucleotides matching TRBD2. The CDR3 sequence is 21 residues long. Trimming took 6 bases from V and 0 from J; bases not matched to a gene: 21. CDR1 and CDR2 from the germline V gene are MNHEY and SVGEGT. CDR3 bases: TGTGCCAGCAGACGCCGGGGTCTGCGGGGGGGGGTTAAAGCCTCCTACAATGAGCAGTTCTTC. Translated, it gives CASRRRGLRGGVKASYNEQFF.

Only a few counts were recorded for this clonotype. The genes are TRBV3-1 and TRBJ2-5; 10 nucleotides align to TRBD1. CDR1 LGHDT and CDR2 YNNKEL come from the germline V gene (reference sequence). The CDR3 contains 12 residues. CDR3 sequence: CAARTGGETQYF. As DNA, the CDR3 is TGTGCGGCAAGGACAGGGGGAGAGACCCAGTACTTC.

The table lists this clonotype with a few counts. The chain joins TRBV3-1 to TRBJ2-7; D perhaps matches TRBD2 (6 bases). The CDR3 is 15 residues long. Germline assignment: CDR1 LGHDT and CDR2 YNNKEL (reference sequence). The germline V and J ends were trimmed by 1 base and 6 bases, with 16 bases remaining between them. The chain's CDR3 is CASSQAGTGKVEQYF. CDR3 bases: TGTGCCAGCAGCCAAGCCGGGACTGGCAAGGTCGAGCAGTACTTC.

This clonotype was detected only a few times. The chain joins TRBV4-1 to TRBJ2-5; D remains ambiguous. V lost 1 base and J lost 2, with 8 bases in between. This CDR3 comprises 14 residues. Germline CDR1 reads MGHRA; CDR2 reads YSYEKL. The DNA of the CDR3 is TGCGCCAGCAGCCAAGTTACAGTACAAGAGACCCAGTACTTC. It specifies CASSQVTVQETQYF.

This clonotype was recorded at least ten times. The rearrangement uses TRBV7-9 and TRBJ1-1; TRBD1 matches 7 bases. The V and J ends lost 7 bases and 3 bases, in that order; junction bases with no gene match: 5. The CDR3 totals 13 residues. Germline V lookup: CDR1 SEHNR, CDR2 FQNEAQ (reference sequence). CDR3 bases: TGTGCCAGCAAGTCAGGACAGGACACTGAAGCTTTCTTT. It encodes CASKSGQDTEAFF.

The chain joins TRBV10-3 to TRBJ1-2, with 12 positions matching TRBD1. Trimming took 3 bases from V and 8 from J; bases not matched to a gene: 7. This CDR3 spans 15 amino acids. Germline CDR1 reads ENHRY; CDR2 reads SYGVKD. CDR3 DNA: TGTGCCATCAGTGACCCGGGACAGGGGGCTCGCGGCTACACCTTC. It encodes CAISDPGQGARGYTF.

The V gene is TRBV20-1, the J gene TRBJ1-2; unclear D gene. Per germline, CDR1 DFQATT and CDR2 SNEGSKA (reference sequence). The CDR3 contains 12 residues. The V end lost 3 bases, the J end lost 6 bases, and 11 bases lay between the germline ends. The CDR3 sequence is CSASTQWDGYTF. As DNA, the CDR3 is TGCAGTGCTAGTACCCAATGGGATGGCTACACCTTC.

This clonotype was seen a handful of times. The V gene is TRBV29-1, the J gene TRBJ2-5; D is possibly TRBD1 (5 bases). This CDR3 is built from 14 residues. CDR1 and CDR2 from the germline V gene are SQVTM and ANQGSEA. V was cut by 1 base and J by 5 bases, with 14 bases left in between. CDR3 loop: CSVEVFQGSETQYF. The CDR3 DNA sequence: TGCAGCGTTGAAGTTTTTCAGGGTTCGGAGACCCAGTACTTC. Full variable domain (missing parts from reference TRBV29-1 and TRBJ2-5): SAVISQKPSRDICQRGTSLTIQCQVDSQVTMMFWYRQQPGQSLTLIATANQGSEATYESGFVIDKFPISRPNLTFSTLTVSNMSPEDSSIYLCSVEVFQGSETQYFGPGTRLLVL.